This T cell receptor beta chain derives from a study of control samples from healthy donors and cancer patients. The CDR3 covers 13 residues. V was trimmed by 3 bases and J by 0 bases, leaving 5 bases between them. The germline V gene has CDR1 KGHSH and CDR2 LQKENI. Assay: immunoSEQ multiplex PCR; the TCRdb copy retains only in-frame clones and omits some. The sample holds about 190,000 clones; about 91% are singletons and the top ten take roughly 1.9%. In its sample, this clone was seen once. J is TRBJ1-1 and V is TRBV18; D gene uncertain. This clonotype was obtained from a young man in good health. Specimen: blood. The CDR3 nucleotides read TGTGCCAGCTCACCGACGGTGAACACTGAAGCTTTCTTT. Its protein is CASSPTVNTEAFF.